This T cell receptor beta chain was identified in a study of T cells after yellow fever vaccination. The study made its TCR cDNA through 5'RACE template switching. That step introduced a universal primer site along with UMIs. TCRdb redid the calling of the 5' RACE reads with MiXCR, one entry per CDR3 protein. The repertoire has tens of thousands of distinct CDR3 sequences, 7% to 8.5% of them found once; the top ten carry over 25%. Whole-study results and caveats: The secondary response showed a weaker magnitude and a faster peak, day 5 versus 15.

About this clonotype: The antigen remains undetermined. No DNA is shown, since the ends of the CDR3 on it are uncertain; the CDR3 is the one TCRdb lists.

The sequences come from CD8+ T cells sorted from PBMCs, collected around 14 days after the first yellow fever vaccination. This receptor was obtained from a man younger than 30 who received the YFV17D yellow fever vaccine.

The CDR3 reads CATSRDHFGNEQFF. The chain has TRBV15 and TRBJ2-1. Looked up from germline, CDR1 is LNHNV and CDR2 is YYDKDF (reference sequence). The CDR3 region is 14 residues in length, termini included.